Shown below are 12 T cell receptor beta chains from a single sample sequenced in a study of early T cells in non-severe SARS-CoV-2 infection. TCRdb analysed the 5' RACE reads with MiXCR anew, one entry per CDR3 protein. The profile shows 80,000 to 100,000 distinct CDR3 sequences, about 12% of them singletons. Sequencing was performed on whole blood. These receptor sequences come from an adult who was a healthcare worker with PCR-confirmed SARS-CoV-2 infection or an uninfected control (not recorded which).

This chain uses TRBV3-1 with TRBJ2-1; 10 nucleotides agree with TRBD1. Trimming removed 5 bases from V and 8 bases from J; junction bases left unmatched: 6. The germline CDR1 and CDR2 sequences are LGHDT and YNNKEL (reference sequence). This CDR3 comprises 14 residues. The CDR3, as DNA: TGTGCCAGCAGCTCCCGACAGGGGGCCGATGAGCAGTTCTTC. It specifies CASSSRQGADEQFF.

There are many counts of this clonotype. V usage is TRBV20-1 and J usage is TRBJ2-3; 7 positions match TRBD1. Germline assignment: CDR1 DFQATT and CDR2 SNEGSKA (reference sequence). The V gene end was trimmed by 5 bases and the J gene end by 4 bases; junction bases not matched to a gene: 6. This CDR3 has 13 amino acids. In DNA, the CDR3 is TGCAGTGCTTGGACAGGAGGTCCAGATACGCAGTATTTT. This encodes CSAWTGGPDTQYF.

This clonotype was recorded at least ten times. J is TRBJ2-7 and V is TRBV7-2; 7 bases map to TRBD2. The CDR3 spans 15 residues. V was clipped by 4 bases and J by 2 bases; unmatched bases: 8. The germline CDR1 and CDR2 sequences are SGHTA and FQGNSA. CDR3 in DNA: TGTGCCAGCAGCTACGTAGCGGGTCGAACCTACGAGCAGTACTTC. Its translation is CASSYVAGRTYEQYF.

This clonotype was found many times. The gene calls are TRBV5-1 and TRBJ2-3, with TRBD2 as a possible D gene (6 bases). CDR1 and CDR2 from the germline V gene are SGHRS and YFSETQ. This CDR3 comprises 16 residues. Trimming pared 0 bases from V and 4 bases from J, leaving 15 bases between. CDR3 nucleotide sequence: TGCGCCAGCAGCTTGGTTGCAGGGAGGTGGGCAGATACGCAGTATTTT. As protein: CASSLVAGRWADTQYF.

This clonotype was counted a few times. The chain combines TRBV6-1 with TRBJ2-2, with 8 bases fitting TRBD1. The CDR3 is 15 amino acids. CDR1 MNHNS and CDR2 SASEGT come from the germline V gene. Trimming at V came to 8 bases and at J to 4 bases, leaving 9 bases not matched to a gene. The chain's CDR3 is CASGKTGVGTGELFF. The CDR3 region has the DNA TGTGCCAGCGGAAAGACAGGGGTGGGCACCGGGGAGCTGTTTTTT.

This clonotype came up a few times. The chain uses TRBV4-2 and TRBJ2-1; the match to TRBD2 covers 9 bases. V lost 1 base, J lost 1 base, and 5 bases stayed unmatched. The CDR3 runs 17 residues. Germline-derived CDR1 and CDR2 are LGHNA and YNFKEQ. The CDR3 coding sequence is TGTGCCAGCAGCCAAGTAGTCCTAGCGGGGTCCTACAATGAGCAGTTCTTC. Translation gives CASSQVVLAGSYNEQFF.

This clonotype showed up just a few times. The V and J genes are TRBV7-6 and TRBJ2-5; maybe TRBD1 (6 bases). Germline V gives CDR1 SGHVS, CDR2 FNYEAQ. Trimming pared 8 bases from V and 1 base from J, leaving 11 bases between. The CDR3 spans 13 residues. The CDR3: CASQDRFQETQYF. CDR3 DNA sequence: TGTGCCAGCCAAGACAGGTTCCAAGAGACCCAGTACTTC.

This clonotype was counted only a few times. This chain uses TRBV6-2 or TRBV6-3 with TRBJ2-1; tentative D call: TRBD1 (5 bases). The CDR3 loop spans 15 amino acids. The V gene lost 6 bases and the J gene lost 9 bases, with 21 bases spanning the gap. Looked up from germline, CDR1 is MNHEY and CDR2 is SVGEGT. CDR3 in DNA: TGTGCCAGCAGGCCAACCTACCTCAGGGTGAGTGAGCAGTTCTTC. This gives the protein CASRPTYLRVSEQFF.

This clonotype has a single count. The chain carries TRBV19 and TRBJ1-5, with D perhaps TRBD1 (5 bases). Germline-derived CDR1 and CDR2 are LNHDA and SQIVND (reference sequence). This CDR3 has 14 residues. With 7 bases removed from V and 3 bases from J, the gap between germline ends came to 13 bases. DNA of the CDR3: TGTGCCAGTAACCCCGGGGGAGACAATCAGCCCCAGCATTTT. Its translation is CASNPGGDNQPQHF.

The J gene is TRBJ2-3, the V gene TRBV5-1; 8 nucleotides match TRBD1. Trimming cost V 4 bases and J 5 bases; bases outside gene matches: 9. The germline V gene encodes CDR1 SGHRS and CDR2 YFSETQ. The CDR3 runs to 15 residues. CDR3: CASSAGQGGRDTQYF. CDR3 coding DNA: TGCGCCAGCAGCGCCGGACAGGGTGGCAGAGATACGCAGTATTTT.

This clonotype has just a few counts. The CDR3 sequence: CSARDDRPYEQYF. DNA for the CDR3: TGCAGTGCCCGAGACGACAGACCCTACGAGCAGTACTTC. The chain combines TRBV20-1 with TRBJ2-7, with D perhaps matching TRBD1 (5 bases). The CDR3 loop spans 13 amino acids. V dropped 6 bases and J dropped 2 bases, with 14 bases sitting between them. The germline V gene has CDR1 DFQATT and CDR2 SNEGSKA (reference sequence).

This clonotype was detected a few times. This chain uses TRBV9 with TRBJ2-4; 12 bases agree with TRBD2. V shed 0 bases, J shed 8 bases, and the junction held 3 bases outside the gene matches. Germline-derived CDR1 and CDR2 are SGDLS and YYNGEE. There are 15 residues in the CDR3. CDR3 in amino acids: CASSVETSGRYIQYF. CDR3 coding DNA: TGTGCCAGCAGCGTAGAAACTAGCGGGAGGTACATTCAGTACTTC.